The 27 T cell receptor beta chains reported below all come from one sample, sequenced in a study of T cell repertoires in cytomegalovirus infection. TCRdb processed the reads anew with MiXCR; each CDR3 protein has one entry. The sample carries fewer than 550,000 distinct CDR3 sequences, 26% recorded once. Sequencing used PBMCs. The receptors were sampled from a human donor in good health (CMV status not recorded). Some clones in this sample may be carry-over from other donors' samples.

V gene TRBV19 combines with J gene TRBJ1-6, with no clear D. Germline lookup yields CDR1 LNHDA and CDR2 SQIVND (reference sequence). With 3 bases removed from V and 10 bases from J, the gap between germline ends came to 10 bases. The CDR3 covers 13 residues. The CDR3 nucleotides read TGTGCCAGTAGTATCACACGACGATCACCCCTCCACTTT. This encodes CASSITRRSPLHF.

Only one count was recorded for this clonotype. The genes are TRBV7-9 and TRBJ2-5; the D gene is possibly TRBD2 (5 bases). Germline lookup yields CDR1 SEHNR and CDR2 FQNEAQ (reference sequence). Trimming took 3 bases from V and 3 from J, leaving 17 bases between them. This CDR3 region has 16 residues. The CDR3 loop reads CASSLSLEGPKETQYF. The CDR3 nucleotides are TGTGCCAGCAGCTTGAGTCTAGAGGGCCCTAAAGAGACCCAGTACTTC.

CDR3 in DNA: TGTGCCAGCAGCCGCACACCGGGACAGGGTTTTGGTTACGAGCAGTACTTC. It translates to CASSRTPGQGFGYEQYF. The genes are TRBV7-2 and TRBJ2-7; 9 nucleotides match TRBD1. The CDR3 covers 17 residues. V dropped 5 bases and J dropped 4; count of bases not matched to a gene: 15. Germline V gene data show CDR1 as SGHTA and CDR2 as FQGNSA.

This clonotype was found many times. V gene TRBV7-2 combines with J gene TRBJ1-4; D is uncertain. The CDR3 sequence is 17 residues long. Trimming removed 2 bases from V and 4 bases from J, with 17 bases in between. CDR1 SGHTA and CDR2 FQGNSA come from the germline V gene. This chain's CDR3 is CASSLNGSSTGNEKLFF. The CDR3 DNA sequence: TGTGCCAGCAGCTTAAATGGGAGCTCGACTGGTAATGAAAAACTGTTTTTT. Variable domain in full (rest from reference TRBV7-2 and TRBJ1-4): GAGVSQSPSNKVTEKGKDVELRCDPISGHTALYWYRQSLGQGLEFLIYFQGNSAPDKSGLPSDRFSAERTGGSVSTLTIQRTQQEDSAVYLCASSLNGSSTGNEKLFFGSGTQLSVL.

This clonotype was seen only a few times. This chain joins TRBV7-3 and TRBJ1-2; D not certain. Per the germline V gene, CDR1 is SGHTA and CDR2 is FQGTGA. V gave up 2 bases and J gave up 8 bases, with 9 bases separating them. The CDR3 runs 12 residues. The CDR3 spells CASSLDREGYTF. The CDR3 DNA sequence: TGTGCCAGCAGCTTAGATCGGGAAGGCTACACCTTC.

V gene TRBV7-8 combines with J gene TRBJ2-7, with 10 nucleotides matching TRBD2. V shed 5 bases and J 4 bases; nucleotides not matched to a gene: 11. The CDR3 extends over 16 amino acids. Germline V gives CDR1 SGHVS, CDR2 FQNEAQ. DNA for the CDR3: TGTGCCAGCAGCCTCAAAGCGCTAGCGGGAGTTTACGAGCAGTACTTC. This translates into CASSLKALAGVYEQYF. The variable domain in full, completed from reference TRBV7-8 and TRBJ2-7, reads GAGVSQSPRYKVAKRGQDVALRCDPISGHVSLFWYQQALGQGPEFLTYFQNEAQLDKSGLPSDRFFAERPEGSVSTLKIQRTQQEDSAVYLCASSLKALAGVYEQYFGPGTRLTVT.

The chain uses TRBV7-8 and TRBJ2-5; D is ambiguous. There are 14 residues in the CDR3. Germline lookup yields CDR1 SGHVS and CDR2 FQNEAQ. V was trimmed by 1 base and J by 1 base, leaving 7 bases between them. Written as DNA, the CDR3 is TGTGCCAGCAGCTTAGTGTACGCCCAAGAGACCCAGTACTTC. Translated: CASSLVYAQETQYF.

The V gene is TRBV15, the J gene TRBJ2-1, with TRBD2 matching over 10 bases. CDR3 length: 17 amino acids. The J segment lost 6 bases and the V segment lost 2 bases, leaving 10 bases of the junction unmatched. Looked up from germline, CDR1 is LNHNV and CDR2 is YYDKDF (reference sequence). CDR3: CATSRQKLAGHINEQFF. DNA of the CDR3: TGTGCCACCAGCAGACAAAAACTAGCGGGGCATATCAATGAGCAGTTCTTC. Combining the CDR3 with reference TRBV15 and TRBJ2-1 gives the whole variable domain DAMVIQNPRYQVTQFGKPVTLSCSQTLNHNVMYWYQQKSSQAPKLLFHYYDKDFNNEADTPDNFQSRRPNTSFCFLDIRSPGLGDTAMYLCATSRQKLAGHINEQFFGPGTRLTVL.

V gene TRBV6-5 combines with J gene TRBJ1-5; no clear D gene. The germline gives CDR1 MNHEY, CDR2 SVGAGI. Trimming took off 0 bases at V and 4 bases at J, with 7 bases between the two ends. CDR3 length equals 14 residues. CDR3 protein: CASSYSNGNQPQHF. The CDR3 region has the DNA TGTGCCAGCAGTTACTCGAACGGTAATCAGCCCCAGCATTTT.

This clonotype has more than one count but fewer than ten. The chain joins TRBV19 to TRBJ1-5; D call uncertain. This CDR3 is 15 amino acids long. Germline CDR1 LNHDA, CDR2 SQIVND (reference sequence). Trimming left V 2 bases short and J 4 bases short, with 12 bases between. The CDR3 DNA reads as TGTGCCAGTAGTATACCGGGTGGTGGAAATCAGCCCCAGCATTTT. Its translation: CASSIPGGGNQPQHF.

The table lists this clonotype with a few counts. The rearrangement uses TRBV5-4 and TRBJ2-5, with TRBD2 identical over 7 bases. The germline V gene has CDR1 SGHNT and CDR2 YYREEE (reference sequence). The CDR3 is 14 residues long. Trimming removed 4 bases from V and 5 bases from J; junction bases left unmatched: 8. CDR3 in amino acids: CASSITSDGETQYF. CDR3 in DNA: TGTGCCAGCAGCATTACTAGCGATGGGGAGACCCAGTACTTC. The entire variable domain, with the rest obtained from reference TRBV5-4 and TRBJ2-5, is as follows: ETGVTQSPTHLIKTRGQQVTLRCSSQSGHNTVSWYQQALGQGPQFIFQYYREEENGRGNFPPRFSGLQFPNYSSELNVNALELDDSALYLCASSITSDGETQYFGPGTRLLVL.

The chain recombines TRBV12-3 or TRBV12-4 with TRBJ2-7; D tentatively reads TRBD1 or TRBD2 (5 bases each). The CDR3 runs 14 residues. The V end lost 4 bases, the J end lost 6 bases, and 16 bases lay between the germline ends. CDR3 sequence: CASSYAGTAGEQYF. DNA of the CDR3: TGTGCCAGCAGTTACGCCGGGACCGCCGGCGAGCAGTACTTC.

Only a few counts were recorded for this clonotype. The chain uses TRBV2 and TRBJ2-2; 11 bases are shared with TRBD2. CDR3 length: 18 residues. Germline V gene sequence: CDR1 SNHLY, CDR2 FYNNEI. The ends lost 6 bases at V and 4 bases at J; junction bases unmatched: 13. CDR3 amino acids: CASRPFLAGGPSTGELFF. The CDR3 DNA follows: TGTGCCAGCAGGCCCTTTTTAGCGGGAGGGCCTTCCACCGGGGAGCTGTTTTTT.

This clonotype was detected many times. J is TRBJ1-1 and V is TRBV7-9, with 8 nucleotides matching TRBD1. V trimming: 1 base; J trimming: 5 bases; junction bases outside the gene matches: 9. CDR3 length: 16 amino acids. The V gene's germline CDR1 is SEHNR and CDR2 FQNEAQ (reference sequence). For the CDR3, the DNA is TGTGCCAGCAGCTTAGGGGCTCAGGGGGCGCCGACTGAAGCTTTCTTT. Its translation is CASSLGAQGAPTEAFF.

There are a few counts of this clonotype. CDR3 coding DNA: TGTGCCAGCAGCTTAGCTCGCGGGAGGGACAATGAGCAGTTCTTC. Its protein product is CASSLARGRDNEQFF. The chain is built from TRBV11-1 and TRBJ2-1, with 9 bases that match TRBD2. The germline V gene encodes CDR1 SGHAT and CDR2 FQDESV (reference sequence). Losses at the gene ends were 0 bases for V and 5 bases for J; bases not matched to a gene: 2. There are 15 residues in the CDR3.

This clonotype has a single count. The chain couples TRBV6-6 to TRBJ2-1; either TRBD1 or TRBD2 may supply D (5 bases each). Germline lookup yields CDR1 MNHNY and CDR2 SVGAGI (reference sequence). This CDR3 spans 12 amino acids. V lost 6 bases and J 6 bases, leaving 9 bases between the germline ends. The DNA for the CDR3 is TGTGCCAGCAGGGCAGGGAGCAATGAGCAGTTCTTC. The encoded protein is CASRAGSNEQFF.

This clonotype was picked up many times. CDR3 nucleotides: TGTGCCAGCAGCCATCTCCGGGACAGGGGCAACACAGATACGCAGTATTTT. Translated, it gives CASSHLRDRGNTDTQYF. The gene calls are TRBV14 and TRBJ2-3; 10 nucleotides line up with TRBD1. CDR3 length equals 17 residues. CDR1 is SGHDN, CDR2 FVKESK, per germline. The V gene end was trimmed by 3 bases and the J gene end by 2 bases; junction bases not matched to a gene: 8.

This clonotype was picked up many times. The J gene is TRBJ1-1, the V gene TRBV11-2; D gene unclear. V lost 4 bases and J lost 3, with 18 bases in between. The germline gives CDR1 SGHAT, CDR2 FQNNGV. The CDR3 extends over 16 amino acids. CDR3 in amino acids: CASSSVATSGDTEAFF. DNA for the CDR3: TGTGCCAGCAGCTCGGTCGCCACCTCGGGTGACACTGAAGCTTTCTTT.

This clonotype was observed at least ten times. The rearrangement links TRBV7-2 to TRBJ1-1; a weak D match, TRBD1 (5 bases). The CDR3 has 14 amino acids. Per germline, CDR1 SGHTA and CDR2 FQGNSA. The germline V and J ends were trimmed by 5 bases and 6 bases, with 16 bases remaining between them. This CDR3 reads CASSLIGASPEAFF. Here the CDR3 DNA reads TGTGCCAGCAGCCTGATTGGGGCAAGCCCTGAAGCTTTCTTT.

This clonotype was detected ten times or more. This rearrangement joins TRBV7-8 to TRBJ2-1, with 11 bases fitting TRBD2. Germline trimming cut 8 bases from V and 6 bases from J; bases unmatched to any gene: 6. The CDR3 extends over 14 amino acids. Germline V gene sequence: CDR1 SGHVS, CDR2 FQNEAQ. In DNA form, the CDR3 reads TGTGCCAGCGTAGCGGGAGGGCCGCGCAATGAGCAGTTCTTC. It codes for CASVAGGPRNEQFF.

This chain links TRBV7-4 with TRBJ1-5, with TRBD1 matching 7 bases. From germline, CDR1 is SGHVT and CDR2 SQSDAQ. This CDR3 comprises 17 residues. The junction had 12 bases not matched to a gene; V was cut back by 0 bases and J by 7 bases. The CDR3 loop is CASSLAGGQTSYQPQHF. The CDR3 nucleotides read TGTGCCAGCAGCTTAGCGGGGGGACAGACCTCTTACCAGCCCCAGCATTTT.

The chain combines TRBV11-3 with TRBJ1-1; D gene ambiguous. Trimming left V 6 bases short and J 4 bases short, with 9 bases between. Germline CDR1 reads SGHNT; CDR2 reads YENEEA. CDR3 length: 12 residues. In DNA, the CDR3 is TGTGCCAGCAGTCGACTGTCCACTGAAGCTTTCTTT. Translated: CASSRLSTEAFF.

The J gene is TRBJ1-2, the V gene TRBV4-1; D is perhaps TRBD1 (5 bases). The CDR3 loop spans 15 amino acids. V was clipped by 3 bases and J by 0 bases, with 11 bases between them. CDR1 is MGHRA, CDR2 YSYEKL, per germline. This chain's CDR3 is CASSHRLTANYGYTF. Written as DNA, the CDR3 is TGCGCCAGCAGCCACCGCCTGACAGCTAACTATGGCTACACCTTC.

This chain connects TRBV6-2 or TRBV6-3 to TRBJ2-7; D possibly uses TRBD1 or TRBD2 (5 bases each). The V gene lost 0 bases and the J gene lost 7 bases, with 7 bases spanning the gap. From germline, CDR1 is MNHEY and CDR2 SVGEGT. The CDR3 runs to 12 residues. The CDR3 is CASSYSEGEQYF. In nucleotides, the CDR3 is TGTGCCAGCAGTTACTCCGAGGGGGAGCAGTACTTC.

There are many counts of this clonotype. The rearrangement links TRBV7-2 to TRBJ2-7; D ambiguous. Germline V CDR1 and CDR2: SGHTA, FQGNSA. CDR3 size: 14 residues. The V end lost 0 bases, the J end lost 5 bases, and 11 bases lay between the germline ends. In nucleotides, the CDR3 is TGTGCCAGCAGCTTAGCCCAATCCCGAAACGAGCAGTACTTC. This sequence encodes CASSLAQSRNEQYF.

V and J are TRBV7-7 and TRBJ2-5; 7 bases agree with TRBD2. CDR1 is SSHAT, CDR2 FNYEAQ, per germline (reference sequence). This CDR3 spans 13 amino acids. V was clipped by 8 bases and J by 1 base; unmatched bases: 4. The CDR3 bases are TGTGCCAGCGCTAGCGGACTCCAAGAGACCCAGTACTTC. Its protein is CASASGLQETQYF.

The chain couples TRBV28 to TRBJ2-5; D may be TRBD1 or TRBD2 (5 bases each). Per the germline V gene, CDR1 is MDHEN and CDR2 is SYDVKM. The CDR3 runs to 15 residues. The V end lost 5 bases, the J end lost 5 bases, and 18 bases lay between the germline ends. The CDR3 bases are TGTGCCAGCAGTCTCTGGGACGGACGTGGGGAGACCCAGTACTTC. Protein sequence: CASSLWDGRGETQYF.